The clone carrying this T cell receptor beta chain was observed a few times. Its target is not known. MiXCR was run by TCRdb on the RT-PCR reads, yielding one entry per CDR3 protein. The sample contains over 800,000 distinct CDR3 sequences, less than 25% of which appear only once. The trim removed 7 bases at V and 4 bases at J, leaving 5 bases unmatched. The germline V gene has CDR1 KGHDR and CDR2 SFDVKD. There are 13 residues in the CDR3. These data originate in a study of response to subunit inactivated influenza vaccine. Study observations and caveats: With each seasonal influenza vaccination, the authors suggested, few new T cells are recruited.

This clonotype originated in a man in his fifties or sixties who received an inactivated influenza vaccine. Material: PBMCs from blood, obtained 4 to 6 days after vaccination. The rearrangement uses TRBV24-1 and TRBJ1-2; 7 bases are shared with TRBD1. The CDR3 bases are TGTGCCACCAGCATGGGACAGACCTATGGCTACACCTTC. Translation: CATSMGQTYGYTF.